This record looks at one T cell receptor beta chain sequence and its context. The data stem from a study of technical replicates of blood from a handful of donors. Data came from immunoSEQ multiplex PCR; TCRdb stores just in-frame clones and leaves some out. Found here are under 65,000 clones, roughly 95% of them singletons; the top ten hold about 0.41%. The TCR was taken from a human donor in good health. The sample comprised T cells isolated from PBMCs.

The CDR3 sequence is CAWSKSGHQETQYF. In DNA, the CDR3 is TGTGCCTGGAGTAAGAGCGGCCACCAAGAGACCCAGTACTTC. This rearrangement joins TRBV30 to TRBJ2-5, with D perhaps matching TRBD2 (5 bases). CDR1 and CDR2 (germline): GTSNPN, SVGIG (reference sequence). Trimming stripped 2 bases from V and 0 bases from J, with 10 bases between. This CDR3 has 14 amino acids.